This T cell receptor beta chain was identified in a study of identifying expanded T cells in peripheral blood. The protocol was immunoSEQ multiplex PCR, while the TCRdb copy is restricted to in-frame clones and leaves out a portion. The sample shows 70,000 or so clones, roughly 88% of them seen only once. There are 19 residues in the CDR3. CDR1 and CDR2 from the germline V gene are SGHVS and FQNEAQ. J was trimmed by 5 bases and V by 2 bases; bases with no gene match: 16. Sequenced: blood. The chain carries TRBV7-8 and TRBJ2-1; 9 positions agree with TRBD2. The receptor was isolated from a person aged 18 to 70 in good health. The CDR3: CASSLRLAGTTGGNNEQFF. As DNA, the CDR3 is TGTGCCAGCAGCTTACGGCTAGCGGGGACAACAGGCGGGAACAATGAGCAGTTCTTC.